The source of this TCR beta chain is a study of blood T cell repertoires in COVID-19. The germline V and J ends were trimmed by 1 base and 10 bases, with 8 bases remaining between them. The CDR3 consists of 13 residues. Germline loops: CDR1 SGHTA, CDR2 FQGNSA. TCRdb keeps only in-frame clones here, not all; method: immunoSEQ multiplex PCR. The sample contains 150,000 to 200,000 clones, around 82% of which appear only once. The receptor was isolated from a woman in her forties with COVID-19, enrolled during active disease. The chain employs TRBV7-2 and TRBJ1-6; unclear D gene. The sample taken for sequencing was peripheral blood. The CDR3: CASSLVGVSPLHF. As DNA, the CDR3 is TGTGCCAGCAGCTTAGTAGGAGTCTCACCCCTCCACTTT. Supplemented by reference TRBV7-2 and TRBJ1-6, the full variable domain reads GAGVSQSPSNKVTEKGKDVELRCDPISGHTALYWYRQSLGQGLEFLIYFQGNSAPDKSGLPSDRFSAERTGGSVSTLTIQRTQQEDSAVYLCASSLVGVSPLHFGNGTRLTVT.